The 5 T cell receptor beta chains reported below all come from one sample, sequenced in a study of T cells in pancreatic ductal adenocarcinoma. No neoadjuvant therapy was given to the selected pancreatic ductal adenocarcinoma patients before their surgery. Sequencing used immunoSEQ multiplex PCR; TCRdb keeps in-frame clones, though not all of them. Of 31,000 or so clones listed, roughly nine tenths are singletons. The specimen sequenced was PBMCs. These receptors were obtained from a human donor with pancreatic ductal adenocarcinoma.

The CDR3 region has the DNA TGTGCCAGCAGTGACGTCCCGCTTCGTGGCTACACCTTC. This codes for CASSDVPLRGYTF. The chain combines TRBV2 with TRBJ1-2; D remains unclear. The germline V gene encodes CDR1 SNHLY and CDR2 FYNNEI. The CDR3 has 13 amino acids. Trimming removed 3 bases at V and 7 bases at J, with 12 bases between.

The J gene is TRBJ1-1, the V gene TRBV5-6; perhaps TRBD1 as D (6 bases). Trimming shortened V by 4 bases and J by 5 bases, and 18 bases separated the two germline ends. Germline CDR1 SGHDT, CDR2 YYEEEE. This CDR3 is 15 amino acids long. CDR3 amino acids: CASSPRGGRGTEAFF. The DNA for the CDR3 is TGTGCCAGCAGCCCGAGGGGGGGGCGCGGGACTGAAGCTTTCTTT.

This clone was picked up one time. This chain connects TRBV5-4 to TRBJ1-1; the D is unclear. The germline V gene encodes CDR1 SGHNT and CDR2 YYREEE (reference sequence). V was clipped by 3 bases and J by 4 bases, with 10 bases between them. There are 13 residues in the CDR3. The CDR3 nucleotides read TGTGCCAGCAGCTCTCTGGAGGTCACTGAAGCTTTCTTT. This gives the protein CASSSLEVTEAFF.

The CDR3 is CASSRDTDTQYF. The CDR3 nucleotides are TGCGCCAGCAGCCGTGACACAGATACGCAGTATTTT. The chain couples TRBV4-3 to TRBJ2-3; D ambiguous. Germline V gives CDR1 LGHNA, CDR2 YSLEER. The V and J ends lost 4 bases and 2 bases respectively, with 4 bases between them. The CDR3 has 12 amino acids.

This chain's CDR3 is CASSSRTGGLPNIQYF. The CDR3 region has the DNA TGTGCCAGCAGTTCAAGGACAGGGGGGCTTCCAAACATTCAGTACTTC. The V call is TRBV28, the J call TRBJ2-4; the match to TRBD1 covers 10 bases. Per the germline V gene, CDR1 is MDHEN and CDR2 is SYDVKM. There are 16 residues in the CDR3. Germline trimming cut 4 bases from V and 6 bases from J; bases unmatched to any gene: 9.